There are a few counts of the clone carrying this TCR beta chain. Its matching antigen is unknown. The sample comes from a study of OX40 agonist ivuxolimab in advanced cancers. This CDR3 has 12 amino acids. Germline V gives CDR1 KGHSH, CDR2 LQKENI. Trimming removed 4 bases at V and 3 bases at J, with 7 bases between. Using immunoSEQ multiplex PCR, the repertoire was profiled, and TCRdb retains in-frame clones only, with some absent. The sample carries roughly 91,000 clones, about 96% recorded once. General study points: Specificity for antigen went undetermined in the expanded peripheral T cells. Dose levels from 0.1 to 3.0 mg/kg saw CD4+ and CD8+ blood T cells expand clonally by week 6.

The V and J genes are TRBV18 and TRBJ2-7; D unclear. The sample in question was CD4+ or CD8+ T cells sorted from blood, obtained in a trial of the OX40 agonist ivuxolimab. The receptor was derived from an adult with an advanced solid tumor such as melanoma, head and neck, liver or kidney cancer. CDR3 coding DNA: TGTGCCAGCTCACATAGTAGCTACGAGCAGTACTTC. It translates to CASSHSSYEQYF.